These T cell receptor beta chains were read from a single sample in a study of glioma-infiltrating T cells after dendritic cell vaccination. Here immunoSEQ multiplex PCR was the method, and the copy in TCRdb shows in-frame clones only, minus some. The top ten clones hold around 2.2% of a sample with around 90,000 clones, over 75% of them seen once. The specimen was blood, collected after dendritic cell vaccination. These receptors were collected from a human donor with glioblastoma. CDR3s include the opening cysteine and the closing phenylalanine or tryptophan. D genes are given only for firm matches. The listing skips clone size in some rows; elsewhere it reads once, few, many or a size class.

D gene	V gene	J gene	clone size	CDR3 DNA	CDR3 protein
-	TRBV5-1	TRBJ2-1	-	TGCGCCAGCAGCTTGGGACACAAGGTCAATGAGCAGTTCTTC	CASSLGHKVNEQFF
-	TRBV6-1	TRBJ1-1	-	TGTGCCAGCAGTGAAGCTTACCAGGGAGCTTTCTTT	CASSEAYQGAFF
-	TRBV5-8	TRBJ1-5	few	TGTGCCAGCAGCTTTACAACCTCTCAACAGCCCCAGCATTTT	CASSFTTSQQPQHF
-	TRBV15	TRBJ2-1	-	TGTGCCACCAGCAGAGAAACGGGGGTTTTGGACCCGACAGGGCCCCGATGGGGTGAGCAGTTCTTC	CATSRETGVLDPTGPRWGEQFF
-	TRBV7-8	TRBJ2-7	once	TGTGCCAGCAGCTTTTACAAAGGGGACTACGAGCAGTACTTC	CASSFYKGDYEQYF
-	TRBV6-5	TRBJ1-3	-	TGTGCCAGCAGAGCGGACGGGAGCTCTGGAAACACCATATATTTT	CASRADGSSGNTIYF
TRBD1	TRBV9	TRBJ2-5	-	TGTGCCAGCAGCGAAACAGGGGGCTTTTTCGAGACCCAGTACTTC	CASSETGGFFETQYF
-	TRBV4-1	TRBJ2-1	-	TGCGCCAGCAGCCAGGCCCAAGGGGGGGTATACAATGAGCAGTTCTTC	CASSQAQGGVYNEQFF
-	TRBV30	TRBJ2-5	once	TGTGCCTGGAGTGAAGGGGTCGGGTGGACCCAGTACTTC	CAWSEGVGWTQYF
TRBD2	TRBV10-3	TRBJ2-7	once	TGTGCCATCAGTGAGGTAGCGGGGGCTAGCGAGCAGTACTTC	CAISEVAGASEQYF
-	TRBV2	TRBJ2-1	-	TGTGCCAGCACCCTAGCCGGGAGTGAGCAGTTCTTC	CASTLAGSEQFF
-	TRBV14	TRBJ2-5	-	TGTGCCAGCAGCCAGTTGGAGGCGCCCTGGACGGAGACCCAGTACTTC	CASSQLEAPWTETQYF
-	TRBV27	TRBJ1-2	-	TGTGCCAGCAGTTTCACGGGTAGAGGTGACTATGGCTACACCTTC	CASSFTGRGDYGYTF
TRBD1	TRBV4-1	TRBJ2-5	-	TGCGCCAGCAGCGCGCCGGGACAGGGAAGAGAGACCCAGTACTTC	CASSAPGQGRETQYF
-	TRBV6-1	TRBJ2-2	-	TGTGCCAGTAAGACTATTTCCCCCGGGGAGCTGTTTTTT	CASKTISPGELFF
-	TRBV19	TRBJ2-3	-	TGTGCCAGTAGTACGCAACAGGGAAGCACAGATACGCAGTATTTT	CASSTQQGSTDTQYF
TRBD1	TRBV5-8	TRBJ1-5	-	TGTGCCAGCAGCGGGGGACAGGGACTGCCCCAGCATTTT	CASSGGQGLPQHF
-	TRBV29-1	TRBJ2-3	-	TGCAGCGTTGGACAGACAGATACGCAGTATTTT	CSVGQTDTQYF
-	TRBV7-2	TRBJ2-1	-	TGTGCCAGCAGCTTAGCGTTGGGACTTGGCCCCTACAATGAGCAGTTCTTC	CASSLALGLGPYNEQFF
-	TRBV15	TRBJ2-3	once	TGTGCCACCAGCAGAGATAGTGATACGCAGTATTTT	CATSRDSDTQYF
-	TRBV6-4	TRBJ1-6	-	TGTGCCAGCAGCATCGGGGGTGCGGATTCACCCCTCCACTTT	CASSIGGADSPLHF
-	TRBV4-2	TRBJ1-3	-	TGTGCCAGCAGCCAAGTAGTGTCCCAGGTTGGGGGAAACACCATATATTTT	CASSQVVSQVGGNTIYF
TRBD2	TRBV5-1	TRBJ2-3	-	TGCGCCAGCAGCTTGTTCGGGACTAGCGGCACAGATACGCAGTATTTT	CASSLFGTSGTDTQYF
-	TRBV5-6	TRBJ1-1	-	TGTGCCAGCAGCTTGGGACAGACAACTTACAAAGCTTTCTTT	CASSLGQTTYKAFF
-	TRBV28	TRBJ1-2	-	TGTGCCAGCAGCCCAGCAGCTAACTATAGCTACACCTTC	CASSPAANYSYTF
-	TRBV12-5	TRBJ1-1	-	TGTGCTAGTGCCTCTCAGGGATTCGGGACTGAAGCTTTCTTT	CASASQGFGTEAFF
TRBD2	TRBV6-6	TRBJ2-1	-	TGTGCCAGCACTCCCCGGGGCGGGGGGCAATACAATGAGCAGTTCTTC	CASTPRGGGQYNEQFF
-	TRBV6-1	TRBJ2-5	-	TGTGCCAGCAGTGAAGCAGCGAACGGACTCGGAGAGACCCAGTACTTC	CASSEAANGLGETQYF
-	TRBV4-1	TRBJ1-5	-	TGCGCCAGCAGCCAAGGGGGGCCGAATCAGCCCCAGCATTTT	CASSQGGPNQPQHF
-	TRBV9	TRBJ2-3	-	TGTGCCAGCAGCGTAGAAGTGGGGGGGCATACGCAGTATTTT	CASSVEVGGHTQYF
-	TRBV7-8	TRBJ2-4	-	TGTGCCAGCAGCTTAGACAGGGTGCCCCAGAGAGCCAAAAACATTCAGTACTTC	CASSLDRVPQRAKNIQYF
-	TRBV6-1	TRBJ1-3	few	TGTGCCAGCGGCCGATCGGGGATCTCTGGAAACACCATATATTTT	CASGRSGISGNTIYF
-	TRBV9	TRBJ1-3	few	TGTGCCAGCAGCGGGAGTTTTGGAAACACCATATATTTT	CASSGSFGNTIYF
-	TRBV6-1	TRBJ2-7	-	TGTGCCAGCAGTGATGGGACTTTCCCCTCCCGTTTTTACGAGCAGTACTTC	CASSDGTFPSRFYEQYF
TRBD2	TRBV6-6	TRBJ2-5	-	TGTGCCAGTGGACTAGCGGGCGCCCGCGGAGAGACCCAGTACTTC	CASGLAGARGETQYF
TRBD1	TRBV30	TRBJ1-5	-	TGTGCCTGGAGGGGACAGGGTGATCAGCCCCAGCATTTT	CAWRGQGDQPQHF
TRBD1	TRBV4-1	TRBJ2-1	few	TGCGCCAGCAGCCAAGGACAGGGGCAGATCAATGAGCAGTTCTTC	CASSQGQGQINEQFF
-	TRBV9	TRBJ1-5	-	TGTGCCAGCAGCGTAGCCCCATATCAGCCCCAGCATTTT	CASSVAPYQPQHF
-	TRBV25-1	TRBJ1-5	-	TGTGCCAGCAGCGGGGGGGTATCTTATCAGCCCCAGCATTTT	CASSGGVSYQPQHF
TRBD1	TRBV7-9	TRBJ2-4	-	TGTGCCAGCAGCTCACGTCGGACAGGGGAAAACATTCAGTACTTC	CASSSRRTGENIQYF
-	TRBV7-3	TRBJ1-6	once	TGTGCCAGCAGCTTAGGTCCAGGGCAGAATTCACCCCTCCACTTT	CASSLGPGQNSPLHF
-	TRBV5-1	TRBJ2-6	-	TGCGCCAGCAGCCCTGGGCGACGGATAGGGGCCAACGTCCTGACTTTC	CASSPGRRIGANVLTF
-	TRBV2	TRBJ2-5	-	TGTGCCAGCAGTGAGTTTCGGGAGTCGATAGAGACCCAGTACTTC	CASSEFRESIETQYF
TRBD1	TRBV10-1	TRBJ2-3	-	TGCGCCAGCAGTCCGGGACAGGGGGCTAGCACAGATACGCAGTATTTT	CASSPGQGASTDTQYF
-	TRBV10-2	TRBJ2-1	-	TGCGCCAGCAGTGACCGGGAATACTACAATGAGCAGTTCTTC	CASSDREYYNEQFF
TRBD2	TRBV19	TRBJ2-7	-	TGTGCCAGTAGTACCAGGGACTACTACGAGCAGTACTTC	CASSTRDYYEQYF
TRBD1	TRBV18	TRBJ2-5	-	TGTGCCAGCTCACCACCGGGACAGCCTGGGGAGACCCAGTACTTC	CASSPPGQPGETQYF
TRBD2	TRBV11-2	TRBJ2-1	-	TGTGCCAGCAGCTTAGCGTCTAGCGGGAGCTACAATGAGCAGTTCTTC	CASSLASSGSYNEQFF
-	TRBV5-1	TRBJ2-1	few	TGCGCCAGCAGCTTGGGTCAGGACAATGAGCAGTTCTTC	CASSLGQDNEQFF
TRBD1	TRBV6-1	TRBJ1-2	-	TGTGCCAGCAGTGAAAGAGGACAGGGGTACACCTTC	CASSERGQGYTF
TRBD1	TRBV5-1	TRBJ1-2	-	TGCGCCAGCAGCTTGCGGGACAGGCTGGGGGATGGCTACACCTTC	CASSLRDRLGDGYTF
-	TRBV28	TRBJ1-1	-	TGTGCCAGCAGTTCGGGACAGAACACTGAAGCTTTCTTT	CASSSGQNTEAFF
TRBD1	TRBV6-5	TRBJ1-1	-	TGTGCCAGCAGTCCACCGACAGGGACGAACACTGAAGCTTTCTTT	CASSPPTGTNTEAFF
-	TRBV25-1	TRBJ1-2	-	TGTGCCAGCAGTGAGTTAGGGGAAAGTGGCTATGGCTACACCTTC	CASSELGESGYGYTF
-	TRBV5-6	TRBJ1-1	-	TGTGCCAGCAGCTCCTACGAGGCGGCGAACACTGAAGCTTTCTTT	CASSSYEAANTEAFF
-	TRBV11-3	TRBJ2-3	-	TGTGCCAGCAGCTTAACCCGTACGGCAGATACGCAGTATTTT	CASSLTRTADTQYF
TRBD1	TRBV5-8	TRBJ2-3	-	TGTGCCAGCAGCAAAGGACAGGGCTTCTCTAGCACAGATACGCAGTATTTT	CASSKGQGFSSTDTQYF
TRBD2	TRBV9	TRBJ2-7	-	TGTGCCAGCAGCGTAGGAAACGAGCGGGGCGAGCAGTACTTC	CASSVGNERGEQYF